The TCR beta chain described here comes from a study of PD-1 blockade in classical Hodgkin lymphoma. Regarding the study as a whole: According to reports, newly diagnosed patients had lower baseline TCR diversity than healthy donors, and relapsed/refractory patients had lower baseline TCR diversity still.

Time point given: newly diagnosed, previously untreated cHL patient sample. Only in-frame clones appear in the TCRdb table, and some are missing; sequencing was by immunoSEQ multiplex PCR. The sample holds 17,000 or so clones, roughly 86% seen once. Details on this clone: What it binds is unknown.

The germline V and J ends were trimmed by 2 bases and 6 bases, with 11 bases remaining between them. The CDR3 is 13 residues long. Germline V lookup: CDR1 MNHEY, CDR2 SVGAGI. The chain recombines TRBV6-5 with TRBJ2-7; D might be TRBD1 (6 bases). Sequenced input: peripheral blood mononuclear cells (PBMCs). The receptor's source is a human donor with classical Hodgkin lymphoma. Here the CDR3 DNA reads TGTGCCAGCAGTTACCACCAAGGGGGCGAGCAGTACTTC. Protein sequence: CASSYHQGGEQYF.